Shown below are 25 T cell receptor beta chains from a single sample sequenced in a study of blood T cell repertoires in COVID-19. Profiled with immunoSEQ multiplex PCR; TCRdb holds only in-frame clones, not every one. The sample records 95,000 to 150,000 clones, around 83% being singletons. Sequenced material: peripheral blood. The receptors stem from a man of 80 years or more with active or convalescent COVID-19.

The CDR3 reads CASSDSRGKQPQHF. CDR3 nucleotide sequence: TGTGCCAGCAGTGACTCGAGGGGGAAGCAGCCCCAGCATTTT. The genes are TRBV6-4 and TRBJ1-5, with D tentatively TRBD1 (6 bases). The V gene lost 0 bases and the J gene lost 7 bases, with 10 bases spanning the gap. The CDR3 covers 14 residues. Germline-derived CDR1 and CDR2 are MRHNA and SNTAGT.

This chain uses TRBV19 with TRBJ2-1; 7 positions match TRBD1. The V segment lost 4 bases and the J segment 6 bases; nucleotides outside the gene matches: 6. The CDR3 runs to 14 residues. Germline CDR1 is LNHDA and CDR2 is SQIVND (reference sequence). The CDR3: CASSTSTGINEQFF. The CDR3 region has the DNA TGTGCCAGTAGTACCTCGACAGGGATCAATGAGCAGTTCTTC. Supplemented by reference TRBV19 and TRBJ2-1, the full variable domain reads DGGITQSPKYLFRKEGQNVTLSCEQNLNHDAMYWYRQDPGQGLRLIYYSQIVNDFQKGDIAEGYSVSREKKESFPLTVTSAQKNPTAFYLCASSTSTGINEQFFGPGTRLTVL.

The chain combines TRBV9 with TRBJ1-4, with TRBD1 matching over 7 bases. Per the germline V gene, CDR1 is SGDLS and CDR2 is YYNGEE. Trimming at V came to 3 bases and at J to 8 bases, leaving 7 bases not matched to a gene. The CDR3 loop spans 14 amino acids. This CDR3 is CASSASGQSEKLFF. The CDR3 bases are TGTGCCAGCAGCGCTTCGGGACAGTCCGAAAAACTGTTTTTT.

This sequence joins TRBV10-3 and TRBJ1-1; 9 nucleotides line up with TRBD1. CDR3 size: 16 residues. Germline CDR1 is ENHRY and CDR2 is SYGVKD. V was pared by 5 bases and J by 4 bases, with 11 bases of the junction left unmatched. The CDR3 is CAISPQEGQGRTEAFF. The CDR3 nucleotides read TGTGCCATCAGTCCCCAGGAGGGACAGGGTCGCACTGAAGCTTTCTTT.

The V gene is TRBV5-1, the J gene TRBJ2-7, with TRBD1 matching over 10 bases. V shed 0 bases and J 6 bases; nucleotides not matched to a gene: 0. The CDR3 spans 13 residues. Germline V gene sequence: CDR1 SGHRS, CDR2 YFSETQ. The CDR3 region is CASSLGQGAEQYF. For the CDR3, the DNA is TGCGCCAGCAGCTTGGGACAGGGGGCCGAGCAGTACTTC.

The CDR3 DNA follows: TGTGCCAGCTCGCACTATGGAGATGAGCAGTTCTTC. Translating gives CASSHYGDEQFF. The chain combines TRBV6-5 with TRBJ2-1; D is unresolved. The CDR3 is 12 amino acids. V was trimmed by 8 bases and J by 8 bases, leaving 13 bases between them. In germline, CDR1 is MNHEY, CDR2 SVGAGI.

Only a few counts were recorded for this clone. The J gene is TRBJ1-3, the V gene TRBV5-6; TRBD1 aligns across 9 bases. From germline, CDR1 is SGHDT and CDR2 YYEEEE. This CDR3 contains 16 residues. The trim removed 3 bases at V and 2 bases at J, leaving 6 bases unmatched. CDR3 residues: CASSSYRGHTGNTIYF. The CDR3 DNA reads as TGTGCCAGCAGCTCATACAGGGGGCATACTGGAAACACCATATATTTT.

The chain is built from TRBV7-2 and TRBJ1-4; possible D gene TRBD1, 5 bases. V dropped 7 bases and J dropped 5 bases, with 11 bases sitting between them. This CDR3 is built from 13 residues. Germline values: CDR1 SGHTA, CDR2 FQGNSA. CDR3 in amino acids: CASTLSGNEKLFF. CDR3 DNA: TGTGCCAGCACCCTATCAGGGAATGAAAAACTGTTTTTT.

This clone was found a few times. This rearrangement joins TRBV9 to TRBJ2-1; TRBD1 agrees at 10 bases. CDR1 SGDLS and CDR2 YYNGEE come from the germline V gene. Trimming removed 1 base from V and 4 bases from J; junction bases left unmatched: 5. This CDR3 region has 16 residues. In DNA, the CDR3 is TGTGCCAGCAGCGTAAGCGGGACAGGGGTTTACAATGAGCAGTTCTTC. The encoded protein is CASSVSGTGVYNEQFF.

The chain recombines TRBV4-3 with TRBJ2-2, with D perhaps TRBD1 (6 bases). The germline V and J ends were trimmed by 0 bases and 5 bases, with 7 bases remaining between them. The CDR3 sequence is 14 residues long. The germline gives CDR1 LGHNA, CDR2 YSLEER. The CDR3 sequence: CASSQEGGTGELFF. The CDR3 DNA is TGCGCCAGCAGCCAAGAAGGGGGAACCGGGGAGCTGTTTTTT.

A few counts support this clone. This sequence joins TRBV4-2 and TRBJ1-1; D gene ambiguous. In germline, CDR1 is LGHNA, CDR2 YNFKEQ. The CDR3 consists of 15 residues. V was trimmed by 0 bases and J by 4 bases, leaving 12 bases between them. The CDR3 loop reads CASSQDLAVPTEAFF. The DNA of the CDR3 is TGTGCCAGCAGCCAAGATCTAGCAGTACCCACTGAAGCTTTCTTT.

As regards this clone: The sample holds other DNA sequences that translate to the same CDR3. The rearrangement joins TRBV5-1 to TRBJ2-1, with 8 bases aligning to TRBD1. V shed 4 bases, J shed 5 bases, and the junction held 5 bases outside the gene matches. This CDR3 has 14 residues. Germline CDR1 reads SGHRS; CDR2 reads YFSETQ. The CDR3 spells CASSPTGANNEQFF. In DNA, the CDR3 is TGCGCCAGCAGCCCGACAGGGGCAAACAATGAGCAGTTCTTC.

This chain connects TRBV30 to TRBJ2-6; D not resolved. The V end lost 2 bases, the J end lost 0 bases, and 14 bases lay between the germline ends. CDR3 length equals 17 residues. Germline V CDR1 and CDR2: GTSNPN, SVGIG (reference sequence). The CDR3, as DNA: TGTGCCTGGAGTTTCAACTCGATTGTCTCTGGGGCCAACGTCCTGACTTTC. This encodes CAWSFNSIVSGANVLTF. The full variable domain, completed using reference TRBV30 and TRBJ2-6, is SQTIHQWPATLVQPVGSPLSLECTVEGTSNPNLYWYRQAAGRGLQLLFYSVGIGQISSEVPQNLSASRPQDRQFILSSKKLLLSDSGFYLCAWSFNSIVSGANVLTFGAGSRLTVL.

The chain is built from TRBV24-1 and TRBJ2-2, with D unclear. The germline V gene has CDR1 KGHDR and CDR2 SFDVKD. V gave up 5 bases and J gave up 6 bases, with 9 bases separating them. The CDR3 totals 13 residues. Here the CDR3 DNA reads TGTGCCACCAGTGGGCTAGTCGCCGGGGAGCTGTTTTTT. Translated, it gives CATSGLVAGELFF.

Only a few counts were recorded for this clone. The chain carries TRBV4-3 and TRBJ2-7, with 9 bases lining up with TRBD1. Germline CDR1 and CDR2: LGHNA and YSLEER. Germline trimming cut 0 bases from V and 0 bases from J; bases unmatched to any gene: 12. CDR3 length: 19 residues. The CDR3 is CASSQELGTGFFSSYEQYF. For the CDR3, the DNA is TGCGCCAGCAGCCAAGAGTTGGGGACAGGGTTTTTTAGCTCCTACGAGCAGTACTTC.

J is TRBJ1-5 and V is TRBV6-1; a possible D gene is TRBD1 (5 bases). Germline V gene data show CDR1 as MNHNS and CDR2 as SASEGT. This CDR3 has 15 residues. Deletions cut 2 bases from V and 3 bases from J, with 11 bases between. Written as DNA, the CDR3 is TGTGCCAGCAGTGAAAGTTTAGGGGTCAATCAGCCCCAGCATTTT. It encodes CASSESLGVNQPQHF.

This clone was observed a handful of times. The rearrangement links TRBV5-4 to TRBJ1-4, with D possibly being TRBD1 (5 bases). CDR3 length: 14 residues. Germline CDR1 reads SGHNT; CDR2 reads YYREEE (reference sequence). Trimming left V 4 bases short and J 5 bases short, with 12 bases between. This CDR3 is CASSRRGLNEKLFF. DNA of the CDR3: TGTGCCAGCAGCCGGCGGGGACTCAATGAAAAACTGTTTTTT.

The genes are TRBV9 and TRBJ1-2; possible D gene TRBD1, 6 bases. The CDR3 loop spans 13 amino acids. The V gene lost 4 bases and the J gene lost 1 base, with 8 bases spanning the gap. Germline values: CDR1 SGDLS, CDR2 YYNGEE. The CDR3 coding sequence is TGTGCCAGCAGCCAGGACAGTAACTATGGCTACACCTTC. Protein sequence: CASSQDSNYGYTF.

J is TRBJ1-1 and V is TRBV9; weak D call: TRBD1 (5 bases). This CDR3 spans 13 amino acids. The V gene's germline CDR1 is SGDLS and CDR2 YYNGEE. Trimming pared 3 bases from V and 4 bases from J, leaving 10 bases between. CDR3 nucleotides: TGTGCCAGCAGCGGGGGGAGGTTCACTGAAGCTTTCTTT. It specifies CASSGGRFTEAFF.

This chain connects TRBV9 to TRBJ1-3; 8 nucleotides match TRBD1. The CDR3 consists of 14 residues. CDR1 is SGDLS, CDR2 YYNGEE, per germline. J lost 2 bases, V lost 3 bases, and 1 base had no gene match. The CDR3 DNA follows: TGTGCCAGCAGCGCGACAGGGGCTGGAAACACCATATATTTT. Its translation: CASSATGAGNTIYF.

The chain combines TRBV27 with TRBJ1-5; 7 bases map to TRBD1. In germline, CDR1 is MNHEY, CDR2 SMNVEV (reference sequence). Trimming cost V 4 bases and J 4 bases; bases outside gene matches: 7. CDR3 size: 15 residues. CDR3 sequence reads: CASSSAGTVNQPQHF. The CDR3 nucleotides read TGTGCCAGCAGTTCAGCCGGGACAGTTAATCAGCCCCAGCATTTT.

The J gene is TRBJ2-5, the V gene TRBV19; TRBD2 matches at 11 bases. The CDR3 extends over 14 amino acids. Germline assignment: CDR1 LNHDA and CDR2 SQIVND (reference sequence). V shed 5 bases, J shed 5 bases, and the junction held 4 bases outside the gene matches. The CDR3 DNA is TGTGCCAGTAGTCCAGGACTAGCGGGTGAGACCCAGTACTTC. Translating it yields CASSPGLAGETQYF.

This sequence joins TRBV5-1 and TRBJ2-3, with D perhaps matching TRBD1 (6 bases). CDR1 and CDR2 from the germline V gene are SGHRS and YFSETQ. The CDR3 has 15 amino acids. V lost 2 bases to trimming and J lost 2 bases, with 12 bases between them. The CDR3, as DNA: TGCGCCAGCAGCTTAGAGGGACACCACACAGATACGCAGTATTTT. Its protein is CASSLEGHHTDTQYF.

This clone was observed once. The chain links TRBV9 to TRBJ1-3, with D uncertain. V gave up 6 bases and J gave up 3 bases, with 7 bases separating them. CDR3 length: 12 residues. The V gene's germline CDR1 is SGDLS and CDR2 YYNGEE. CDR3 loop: CASNRGGNTIYF. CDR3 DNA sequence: TGTGCCAGCAACCGGGGTGGAAACACCATATATTTT.

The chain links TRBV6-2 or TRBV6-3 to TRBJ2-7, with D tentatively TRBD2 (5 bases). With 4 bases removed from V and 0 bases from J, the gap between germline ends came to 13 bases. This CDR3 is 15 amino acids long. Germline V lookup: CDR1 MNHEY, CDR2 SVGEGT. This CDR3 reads CASSSPTGSSYEQYF. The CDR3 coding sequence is TGTGCCAGCAGTTCCCCAACTGGGAGCTCCTACGAGCAGTACTTC.